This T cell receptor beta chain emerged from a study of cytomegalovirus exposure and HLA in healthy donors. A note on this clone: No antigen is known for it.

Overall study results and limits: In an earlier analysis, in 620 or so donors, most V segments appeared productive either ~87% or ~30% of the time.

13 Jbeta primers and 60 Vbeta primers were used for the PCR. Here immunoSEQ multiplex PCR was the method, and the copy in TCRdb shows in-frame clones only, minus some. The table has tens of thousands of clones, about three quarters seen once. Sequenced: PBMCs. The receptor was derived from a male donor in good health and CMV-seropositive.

CDR3 loop: CASSVASGGGQETQYF. The CDR3 DNA reads TGTGCCAGCAGCGTAGCAAGCGGGGGGGGCCAAGAGACCCAGTACTTC. The V call is TRBV9, the J call TRBJ2-5; 10 nucleotides line up with TRBD2. CDR1 is SGDLS and CDR2 is YYNGEE in the germline V gene. V dropped 0 bases and J dropped 1; count of bases not matched to a gene: 3. This CDR3 is built from 16 residues.